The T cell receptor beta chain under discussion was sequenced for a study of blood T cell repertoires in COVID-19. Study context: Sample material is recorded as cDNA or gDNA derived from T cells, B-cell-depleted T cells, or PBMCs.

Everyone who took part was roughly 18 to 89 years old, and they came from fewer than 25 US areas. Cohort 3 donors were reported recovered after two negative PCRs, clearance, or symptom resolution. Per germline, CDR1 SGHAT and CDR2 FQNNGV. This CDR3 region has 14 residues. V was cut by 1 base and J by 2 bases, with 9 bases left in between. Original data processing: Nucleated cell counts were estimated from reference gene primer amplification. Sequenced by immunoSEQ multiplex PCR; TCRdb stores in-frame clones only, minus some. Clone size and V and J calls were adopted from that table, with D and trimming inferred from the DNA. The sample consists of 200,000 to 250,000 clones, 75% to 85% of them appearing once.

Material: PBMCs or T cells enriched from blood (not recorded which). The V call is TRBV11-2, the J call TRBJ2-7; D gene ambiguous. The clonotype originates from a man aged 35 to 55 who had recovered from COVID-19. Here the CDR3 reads CASSLAAGPYEQYF. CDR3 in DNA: TGTGCCAGCAGCTTAGCCGCAGGCCCCTACGAGCAGTACTTC.